This T cell receptor (beta chain) originates from a study of PD-1 blockade in classical Hodgkin lymphoma. Broader study findings: Patients who responded completely had about the same baseline diversity as newly diagnosed patients. Underlying causes for the observed repertoire differences were not defined, possibly disease activity or prior therapy.

A remark on this clone: The antigen is unknown.

Each patient experienced a relapse that followed autologous stem cell transplantation, and brentuximab vedotin exposure varied. Patients reached a best response of complete response, partial response or progressive disease. Germline CDR1 reads LNHDA; CDR2 reads SQIVND (reference sequence). V was clipped by 3 bases and J by 4 bases; unmatched bases: 4. The CDR3 consists of 15 residues. Measured with immunoSEQ multiplex PCR; TCRdb has only the in-frame clones, and not every one. The sample has some 150,000 clones, nearly 80% seen once; the top ten hold 9.2%. The sample consisted of peripheral blood mononuclear cells (PBMCs), taken before the second cycle of nivolumab. This receptor was identified in a human donor with classical Hodgkin lymphoma. The gene calls are TRBV19 and TRBJ2-5, with TRBD2 identical over 11 bases. As DNA, the CDR3 is TGTGCCAGTAGTATCCTAGCGGGGGGCAGAGAGACCCAGTACTTC. Amino acid sequence: CASSILAGGRETQYF.